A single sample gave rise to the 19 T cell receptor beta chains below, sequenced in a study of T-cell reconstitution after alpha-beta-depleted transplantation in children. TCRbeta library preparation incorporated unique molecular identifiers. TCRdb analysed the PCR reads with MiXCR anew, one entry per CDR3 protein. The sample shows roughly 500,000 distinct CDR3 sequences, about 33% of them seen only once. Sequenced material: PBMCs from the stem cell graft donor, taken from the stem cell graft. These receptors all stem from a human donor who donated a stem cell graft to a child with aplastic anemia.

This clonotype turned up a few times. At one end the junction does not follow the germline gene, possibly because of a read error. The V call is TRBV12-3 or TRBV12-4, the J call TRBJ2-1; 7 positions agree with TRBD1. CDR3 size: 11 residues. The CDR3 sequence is CASSLGTGGSF. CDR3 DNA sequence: TGTGCCAGCAGTTTAGGGACAGGCGGTTCATTC.

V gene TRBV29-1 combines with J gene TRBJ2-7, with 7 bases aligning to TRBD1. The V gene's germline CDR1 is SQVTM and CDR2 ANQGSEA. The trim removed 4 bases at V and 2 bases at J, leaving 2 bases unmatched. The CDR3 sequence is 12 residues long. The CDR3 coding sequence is TGCAGCGTTGCAGACAGGGCCTACGAGCAGTACTTC. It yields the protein CSVADRAYEQYF.

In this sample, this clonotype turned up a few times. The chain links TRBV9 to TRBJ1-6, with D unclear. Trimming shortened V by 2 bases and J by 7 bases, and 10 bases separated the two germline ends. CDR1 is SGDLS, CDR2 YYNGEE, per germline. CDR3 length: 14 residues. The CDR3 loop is CASSVTVGNSPLHF. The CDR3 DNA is TGTGCCAGCAGCGTTACAGTAGGCAATTCACCCCTCCACTTT. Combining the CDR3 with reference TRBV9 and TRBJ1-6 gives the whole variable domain DSGVTQTPKHLITATGQRVTLRCSPRSGDLSVYWYQQSLDQGLQFLIQYYNGEERAKGNILERFSAQQFPDLHSELNLSSLELGDSALYFCASSVTVGNSPLHFGNGTRLTVT.

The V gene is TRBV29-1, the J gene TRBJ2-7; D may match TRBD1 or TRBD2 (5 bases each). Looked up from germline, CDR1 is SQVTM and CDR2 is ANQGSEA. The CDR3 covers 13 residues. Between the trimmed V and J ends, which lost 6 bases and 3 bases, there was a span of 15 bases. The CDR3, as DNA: TGCAGCGTAGCCGGGACGGAAGACTACGAGCAGTACTTC. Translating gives CSVAGTEDYEQYF.

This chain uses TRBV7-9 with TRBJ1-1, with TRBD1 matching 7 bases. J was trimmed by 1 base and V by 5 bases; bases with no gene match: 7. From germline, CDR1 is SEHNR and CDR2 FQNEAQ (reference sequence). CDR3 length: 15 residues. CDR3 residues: CASSLGDRANTEAFF. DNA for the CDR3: TGTGCCAGCAGCCTGGGGGACAGAGCGAACACTGAAGCTTTCTTT.

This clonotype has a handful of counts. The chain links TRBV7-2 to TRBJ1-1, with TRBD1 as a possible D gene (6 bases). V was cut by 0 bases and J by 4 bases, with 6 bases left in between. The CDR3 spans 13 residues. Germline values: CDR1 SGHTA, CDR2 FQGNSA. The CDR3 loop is CASSLAGATEAFF. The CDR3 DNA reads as TGTGCCAGCAGCTTAGCGGGGGCCACTGAAGCTTTCTTT. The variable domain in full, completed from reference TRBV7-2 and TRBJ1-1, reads GAGVSQSPSNKVTEKGKDVELRCDPISGHTALYWYRQSLGQGLEFLIYFQGNSAPDKSGLPSDRFSAERTGGSVSTLTIQRTQQEDSAVYLCASSLAGATEAFFGQGTRLTVV.

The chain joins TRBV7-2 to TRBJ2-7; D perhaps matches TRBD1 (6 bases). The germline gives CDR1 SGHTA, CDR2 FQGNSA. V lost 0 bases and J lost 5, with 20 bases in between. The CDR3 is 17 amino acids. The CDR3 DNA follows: TGTGCCAGCAGCTTAGCGCCTAGACAGGTCCTGGGGGACGAGCAGTACGTC. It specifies CASSLAPRQVLGDEQYV.

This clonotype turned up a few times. The DNA of the CDR3 is TGTGCCAGCACTACGGGGCAGGGGGCCAATGAAGCTTTCTTT. Its translation: CASTTGQGANEAFF. The V and J genes are TRBV27 and TRBJ1-1; the match to TRBD1 covers 8 bases. The CDR3 totals 14 residues. V gave up 7 bases and J gave up 7 bases; unmatched junction bases: 11. Germline assignment: CDR1 MNHEY and CDR2 SMNVEV (reference sequence).

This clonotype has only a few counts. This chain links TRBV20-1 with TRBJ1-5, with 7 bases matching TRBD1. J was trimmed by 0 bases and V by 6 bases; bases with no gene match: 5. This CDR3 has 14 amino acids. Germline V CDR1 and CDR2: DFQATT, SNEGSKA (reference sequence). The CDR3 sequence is CSAMTGYSNQPQHF. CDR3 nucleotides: TGCAGTGCCATGACAGGGTATAGCAATCAGCCCCAGCATTTT.

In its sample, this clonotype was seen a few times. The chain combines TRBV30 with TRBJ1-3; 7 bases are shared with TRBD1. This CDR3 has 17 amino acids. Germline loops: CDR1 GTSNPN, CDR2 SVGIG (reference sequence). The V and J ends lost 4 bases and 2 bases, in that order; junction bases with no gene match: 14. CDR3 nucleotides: TGTGCCTGGAAAATGTACCCGACAGGGTTTGCTGGAAACACCATATATTTT. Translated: CAWKMYPTGFAGNTIYF.

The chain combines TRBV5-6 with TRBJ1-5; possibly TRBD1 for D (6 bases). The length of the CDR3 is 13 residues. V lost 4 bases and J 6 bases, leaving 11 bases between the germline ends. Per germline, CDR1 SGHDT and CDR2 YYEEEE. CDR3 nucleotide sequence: TGTGCCAGCAGCGTCACAGGGACTCAGCCCCAGCATTTT. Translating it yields CASSVTGTQPQHF.

For the CDR3, the DNA is TGTGCCACCAGCAGCGCTAGCGGGCCGCCCTACAATGAGCAGTTCTTC. It is translated as CATSSASGPPYNEQFF. This chain uses TRBV15 with TRBJ2-1; TRBD2 aligns across 8 bases. There are 16 residues in the CDR3. With 3 bases clipped from V and 2 bases from J, the junction kept 6 bases outside the gene matches. Germline CDR1 is LNHNV and CDR2 is YYDKDF (reference sequence).

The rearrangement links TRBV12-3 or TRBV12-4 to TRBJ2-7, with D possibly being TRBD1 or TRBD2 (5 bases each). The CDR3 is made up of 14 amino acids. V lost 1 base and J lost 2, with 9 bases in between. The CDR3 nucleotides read TGTGCCAGCAGTTTAGAAGAGGGGACCTACGAGCAGTACTTC. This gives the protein CASSLEEGTYEQYF.

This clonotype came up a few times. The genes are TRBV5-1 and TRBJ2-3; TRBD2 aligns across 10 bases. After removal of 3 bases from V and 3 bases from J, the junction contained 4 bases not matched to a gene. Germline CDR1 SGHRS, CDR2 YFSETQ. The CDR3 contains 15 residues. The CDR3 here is CASSSSSGRTDTQYF. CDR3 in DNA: TGCGCCAGCAGCTCGTCTAGCGGGAGAACAGATACGCAGTATTTT.

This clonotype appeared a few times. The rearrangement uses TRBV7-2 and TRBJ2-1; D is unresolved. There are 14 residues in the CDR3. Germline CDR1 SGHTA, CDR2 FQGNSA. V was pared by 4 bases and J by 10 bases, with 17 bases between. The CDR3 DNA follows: TGTGCCAGCAGCTCAAGATGGGCGACGGAGGAGCAGTTCTTC. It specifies CASSSRWATEEQFF.

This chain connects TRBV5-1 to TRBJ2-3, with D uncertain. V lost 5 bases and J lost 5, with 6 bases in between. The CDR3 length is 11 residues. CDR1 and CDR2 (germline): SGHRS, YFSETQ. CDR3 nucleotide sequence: TGCGCCAGCAGAGCAGAAGATACGCAGTATTTT. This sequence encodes CASRAEDTQYF. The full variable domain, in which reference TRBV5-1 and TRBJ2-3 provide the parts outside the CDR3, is KAGVTQTPRYLIKTRGQQVTLSCSPISGHRSVSWYQQTPGQGLQFLFEYFSETQRNKGNFPGRFSGRQFSNSRSEMNVSTLELGDSALYLCASRAEDTQYFGPGTRLTVL.

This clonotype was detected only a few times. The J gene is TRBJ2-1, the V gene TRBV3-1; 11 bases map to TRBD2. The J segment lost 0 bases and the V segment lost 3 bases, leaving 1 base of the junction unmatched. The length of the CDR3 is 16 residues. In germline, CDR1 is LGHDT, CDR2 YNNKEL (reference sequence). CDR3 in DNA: TGTGCCAGCAGCCAGCTAGCGGGAGGCTCCTACAATGAGCAGTTCTTC. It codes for CASSQLAGGSYNEQFF.

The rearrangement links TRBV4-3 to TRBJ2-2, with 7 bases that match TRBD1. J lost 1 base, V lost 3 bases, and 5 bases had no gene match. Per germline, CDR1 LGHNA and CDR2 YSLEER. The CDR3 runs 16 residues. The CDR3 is CASSQAGTENTGELFF. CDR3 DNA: TGCGCCAGCAGCCAGGCCGGGACAGAGAACACCGGGGAGCTGTTTTTT.

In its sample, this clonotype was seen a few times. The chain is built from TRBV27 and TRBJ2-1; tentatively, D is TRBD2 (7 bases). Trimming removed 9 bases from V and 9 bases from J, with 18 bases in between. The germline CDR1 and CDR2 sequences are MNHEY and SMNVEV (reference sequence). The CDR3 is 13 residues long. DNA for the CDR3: TGTGCCAGTAGGGGGAGGGGGTATCGTGAGCAGTTCTTC. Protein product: CASRGRGYREQFF.